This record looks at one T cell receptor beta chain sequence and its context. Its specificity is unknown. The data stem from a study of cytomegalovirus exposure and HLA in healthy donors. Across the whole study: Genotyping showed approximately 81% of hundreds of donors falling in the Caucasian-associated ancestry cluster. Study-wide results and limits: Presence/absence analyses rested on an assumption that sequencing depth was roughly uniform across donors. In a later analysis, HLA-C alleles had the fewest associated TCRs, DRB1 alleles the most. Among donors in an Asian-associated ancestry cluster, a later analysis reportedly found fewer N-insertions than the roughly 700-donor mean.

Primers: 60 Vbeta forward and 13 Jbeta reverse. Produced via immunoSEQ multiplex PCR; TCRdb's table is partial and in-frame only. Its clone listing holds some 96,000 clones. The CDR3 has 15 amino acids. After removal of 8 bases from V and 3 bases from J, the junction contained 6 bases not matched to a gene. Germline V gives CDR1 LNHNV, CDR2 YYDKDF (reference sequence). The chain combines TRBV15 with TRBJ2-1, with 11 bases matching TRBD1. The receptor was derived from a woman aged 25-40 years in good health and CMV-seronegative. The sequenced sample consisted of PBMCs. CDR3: CATRTGQGDYNEQFF. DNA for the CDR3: TGTGCCACCCGCACGGGACAGGGGGACTACAATGAGCAGTTCTTC.